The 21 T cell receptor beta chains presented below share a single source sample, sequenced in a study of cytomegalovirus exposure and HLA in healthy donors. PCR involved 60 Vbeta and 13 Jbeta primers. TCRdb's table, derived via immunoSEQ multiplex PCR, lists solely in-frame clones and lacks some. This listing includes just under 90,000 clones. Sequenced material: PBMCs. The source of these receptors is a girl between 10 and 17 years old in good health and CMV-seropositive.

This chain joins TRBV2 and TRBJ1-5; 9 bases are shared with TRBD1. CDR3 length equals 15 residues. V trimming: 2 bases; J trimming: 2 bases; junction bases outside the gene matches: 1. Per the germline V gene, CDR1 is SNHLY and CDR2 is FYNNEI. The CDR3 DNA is TGTGCCAGCAGTGAAAGGACAGGGGGCAATCAGCCCCAGCATTTT. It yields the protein CASSERTGGNQPQHF. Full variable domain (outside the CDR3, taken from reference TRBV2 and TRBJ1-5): EPEVTQTPSHQVTQMGQEVILRCVPISNHLYFYWYRQILGQKVEFLVSFYNNEISEKSEIFDDQFSVERPDGSNFTLKIRSTKLEDSAMYFCASSERTGGNQPQHFGDGTRLSIL.

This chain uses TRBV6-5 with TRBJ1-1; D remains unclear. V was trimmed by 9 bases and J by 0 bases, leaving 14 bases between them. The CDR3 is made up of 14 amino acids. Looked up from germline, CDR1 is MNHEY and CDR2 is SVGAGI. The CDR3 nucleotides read TGTGCCAGTAGAAGCATGGGCTTGAACACTGAAGCTTTCTTT. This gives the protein CASRSMGLNTEAFF.

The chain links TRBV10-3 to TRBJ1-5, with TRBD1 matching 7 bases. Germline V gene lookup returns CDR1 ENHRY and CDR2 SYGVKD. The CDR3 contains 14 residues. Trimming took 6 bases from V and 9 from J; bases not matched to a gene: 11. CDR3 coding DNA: TGTGCCATCAGGCTCGACAGGGATGTTGGGCCCCAGCATTTT. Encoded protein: CAIRLDRDVGPQHF.

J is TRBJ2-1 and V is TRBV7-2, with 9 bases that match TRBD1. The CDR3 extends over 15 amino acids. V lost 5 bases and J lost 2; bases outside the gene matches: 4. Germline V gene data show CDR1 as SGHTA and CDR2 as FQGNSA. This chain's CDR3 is CASSTRQGAYNEQFF. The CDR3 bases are TGTGCCAGCAGCACCCGACAGGGGGCCTACAATGAGCAGTTCTTC.

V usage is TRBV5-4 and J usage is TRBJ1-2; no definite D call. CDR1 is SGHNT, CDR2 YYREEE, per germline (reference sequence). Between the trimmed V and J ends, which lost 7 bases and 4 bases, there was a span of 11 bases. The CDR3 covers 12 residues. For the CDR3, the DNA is TGTGCCAGCCGAGGGCCTCTCTATGGCTACACCTTC. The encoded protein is CASRGPLYGYTF.

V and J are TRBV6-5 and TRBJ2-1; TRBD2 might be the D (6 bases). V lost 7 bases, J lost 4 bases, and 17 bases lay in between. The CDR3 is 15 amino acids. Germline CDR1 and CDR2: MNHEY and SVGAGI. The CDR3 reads CASNRGAGTYNEQFF. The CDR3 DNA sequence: TGTGCCAGCAACCGAGGGGCGGGGACTTACAATGAGCAGTTCTTC.

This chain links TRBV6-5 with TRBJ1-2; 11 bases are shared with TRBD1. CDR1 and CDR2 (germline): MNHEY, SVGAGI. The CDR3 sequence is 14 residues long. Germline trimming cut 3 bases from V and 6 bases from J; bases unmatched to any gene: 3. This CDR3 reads CASSYMGQGDGYTF. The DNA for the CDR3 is TGTGCCAGCAGTTATATGGGACAGGGGGATGGCTACACCTTC.

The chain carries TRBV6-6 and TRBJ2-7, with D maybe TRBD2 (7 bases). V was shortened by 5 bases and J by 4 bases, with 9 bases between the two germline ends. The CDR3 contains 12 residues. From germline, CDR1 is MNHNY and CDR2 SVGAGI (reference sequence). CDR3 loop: CASSRGGYEQYV. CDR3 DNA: TGTGCCAGCAGTAGGGGGGGGTACGAGCAGTACGTC.

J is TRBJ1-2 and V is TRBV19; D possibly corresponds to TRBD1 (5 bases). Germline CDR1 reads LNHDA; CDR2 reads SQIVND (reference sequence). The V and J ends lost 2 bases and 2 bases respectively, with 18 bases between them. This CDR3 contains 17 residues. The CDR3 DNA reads TGTGCCAGTAGTATAACAGGAGGGAGCTGGGGGAACTATGGCTACACCTTC. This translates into CASSITGGSWGNYGYTF.

CDR3 bases: TGTGCCAACCCGCTATCAGAGGCGAACACTGAAGCTTTCTTT. This codes for CANPLSEANTEAFF. V gene TRBV6-5 combines with J gene TRBJ1-1; D uncertain. The CDR3 is 14 amino acids. The germline gives CDR1 MNHEY, CDR2 SVGAGI. Trimming took off 10 bases at V and 1 base at J, with 16 bases between the two ends.

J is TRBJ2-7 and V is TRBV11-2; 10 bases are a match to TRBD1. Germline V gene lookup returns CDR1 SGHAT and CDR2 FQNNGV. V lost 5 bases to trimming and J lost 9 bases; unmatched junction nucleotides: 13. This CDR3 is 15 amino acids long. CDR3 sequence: CASSTGQGEGSGQYF. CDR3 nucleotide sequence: TGTGCCAGCAGCACAGGACAGGGGGAGGGTTCGGGGCAGTACTTC.

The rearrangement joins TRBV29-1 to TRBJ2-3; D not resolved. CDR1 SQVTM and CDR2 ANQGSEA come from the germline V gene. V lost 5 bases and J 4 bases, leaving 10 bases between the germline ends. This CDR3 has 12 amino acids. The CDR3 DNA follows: TGCAGCGTTCTTTTAGAATCAGATACGCAGTATTTT. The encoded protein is CSVLLESDTQYF.

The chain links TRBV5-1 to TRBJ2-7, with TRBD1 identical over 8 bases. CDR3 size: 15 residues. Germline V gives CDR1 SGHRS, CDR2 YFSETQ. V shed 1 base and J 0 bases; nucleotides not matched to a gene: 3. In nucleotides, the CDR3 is TGCGCCAGCAGCTTGTGGGACAGGAACTCCTACGAGCAGTACTTC. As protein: CASSLWDRNSYEQYF.

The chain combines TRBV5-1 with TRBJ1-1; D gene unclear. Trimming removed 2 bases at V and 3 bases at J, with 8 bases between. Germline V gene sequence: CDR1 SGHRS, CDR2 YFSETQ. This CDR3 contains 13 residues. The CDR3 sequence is CASSFRLDTEAFF. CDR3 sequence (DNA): TGCGCCAGCAGCTTTAGATTGGACACTGAAGCTTTCTTT.

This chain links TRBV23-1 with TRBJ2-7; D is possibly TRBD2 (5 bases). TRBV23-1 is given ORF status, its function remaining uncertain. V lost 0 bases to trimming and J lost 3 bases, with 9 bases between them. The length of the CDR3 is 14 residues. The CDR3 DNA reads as TGCGCCAGCAGTCAATCTGGGGAGATCTACGAGCAGTACGTC. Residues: CASSQSGEIYEQYV.

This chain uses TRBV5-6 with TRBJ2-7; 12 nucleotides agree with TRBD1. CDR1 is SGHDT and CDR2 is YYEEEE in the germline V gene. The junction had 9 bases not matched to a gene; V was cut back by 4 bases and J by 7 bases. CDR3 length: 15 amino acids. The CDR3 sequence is CASSLLGQGAWEQYF. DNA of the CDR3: TGTGCCAGCAGCCTGTTGGGACAGGGGGCATGGGAGCAGTACTTC. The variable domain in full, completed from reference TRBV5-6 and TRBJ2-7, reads DAGVTQSPTHLIKTRGQQVTLRCSPKSGHDTVSWYQQALGQGPQFIFQYYEEEERQRGNFPDRFSGHQFPNYSSELNVNALLLGDSALYLCASSLLGQGAWEQYFGPGTRLTVT.

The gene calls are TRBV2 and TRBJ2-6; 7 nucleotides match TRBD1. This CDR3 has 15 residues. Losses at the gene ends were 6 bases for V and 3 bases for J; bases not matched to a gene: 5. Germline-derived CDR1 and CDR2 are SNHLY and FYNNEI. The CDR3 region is CASSKTGFGANVLTF. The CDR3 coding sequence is TGTGCCAGCAGCAAGACAGGGTTTGGGGCCAACGTCCTGACTTTC.

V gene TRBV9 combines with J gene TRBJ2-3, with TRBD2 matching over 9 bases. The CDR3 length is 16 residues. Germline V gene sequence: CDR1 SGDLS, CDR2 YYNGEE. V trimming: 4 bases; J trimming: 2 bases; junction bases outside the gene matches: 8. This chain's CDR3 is CASSPLAGRSTDTQYF. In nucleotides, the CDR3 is TGTGCCAGCAGCCCTCTAGCGGGGCGATCCACAGATACGCAGTATTTT.

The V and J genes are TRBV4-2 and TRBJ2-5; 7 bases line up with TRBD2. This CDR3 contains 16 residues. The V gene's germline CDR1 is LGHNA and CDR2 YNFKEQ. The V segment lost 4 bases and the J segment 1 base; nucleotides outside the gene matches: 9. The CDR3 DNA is TGTGCCAGCAGCCGGACGGCGACTAGCATCCAAGAGACCCAGTACTTC. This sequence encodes CASSRTATSIQETQYF.

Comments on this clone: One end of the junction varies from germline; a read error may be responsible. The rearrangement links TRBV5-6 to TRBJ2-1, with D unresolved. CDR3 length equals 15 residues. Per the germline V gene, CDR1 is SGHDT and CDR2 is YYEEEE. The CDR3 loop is CASSLAAATYNEQLF. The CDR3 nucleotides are TGTGCCAGCAGCTTGGCGGCGGCGACCTACAATGAGCAGCTCTTC.

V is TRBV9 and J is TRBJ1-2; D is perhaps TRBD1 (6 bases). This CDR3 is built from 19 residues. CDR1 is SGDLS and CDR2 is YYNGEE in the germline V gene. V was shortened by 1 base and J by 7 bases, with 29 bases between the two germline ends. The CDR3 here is CASSVLDRPPYSHVRGYTF. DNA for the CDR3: TGTGCCAGCAGCGTACTTGACAGGCCCCCATACTCACACGTCCGTGGCTACACCTTC.